Below are 23 T cell receptor beta chains sequenced from a single sample in a study of naive and memory T cell subsets. An equimolar mix of two oligonucleotides served as the beta constant-region primer for TRBC1 and TRBC2. Four rounds of PCR amplified the ligated cDNA using nested alpha and beta constant-region primers plus SP2. TCRdb ran MiXCR on the UMI-ligation and nested PCR reads and lists one entry per CDR3 protein. The sample includes over 130,000 distinct CDR3 sequences, approximately 20% of them seen just once. General observations from the study: A few larger clonotypes appeared in naive repertoires, especially CD8, possibly memory cells re-expressing CD45RA.

Their antigens remain unidentified. Input material: naive CD8+ T cells from blood. Receptors were obtained from a human donor in good health.

This clonotype occurred a few times. J is TRBJ2-1 and V is TRBV7-2; 8 bases are shared with TRBD2. This CDR3 comprises 16 residues. CDR1 is SGHTA, CDR2 FQGNSA, per germline. After removal of 5 bases from V and 7 bases from J, the junction contained 13 bases not matched to a gene. The CDR3 protein is CASSHFSGSLGNEQFF. Here the CDR3 DNA reads TGTGCCAGCAGCCACTTCAGCGGGAGTTTAGGGAATGAGCAGTTCTTC.

The J gene is TRBJ2-1, the V gene TRBV20-1; no reliable D call. Germline V gene lookup returns CDR1 DFQATT and CDR2 SNEGSKA (reference sequence). V gave up 0 bases and J gave up 8 bases, with 17 bases separating them. The CDR3 has 15 residues. For the CDR3, the DNA is TGCAGTGCTAGAGATCGAGTTGGTAGTCCCGATGAGCAGTTCTTC. Translation: CSARDRVGSPDEQFF.

There are a few counts of this clonotype. The chain has TRBV4-1 and TRBJ1-1, with no clear D. The CDR3 spans 16 residues. The germline V and J ends were trimmed by 0 bases and 1 base, with 12 bases remaining between them. Germline V lookup: CDR1 MGHRA, CDR2 YSYEKL. The chain's CDR3 is CASSQEQMDQNTEAFF. As DNA, the CDR3 is TGCGCCAGCAGCCAAGAACAAATGGACCAGAACACTGAAGCTTTCTTT.

This clonotype was picked up a small number of times. V gene TRBV5-6 combines with J gene TRBJ1-2; a possible D gene is TRBD1 (5 bases). Trimming removed 3 bases from V and 4 bases from J, with 10 bases in between. The germline CDR1 and CDR2 sequences are SGHDT and YYEEEE. The CDR3 is made up of 13 amino acids. CDR3 loop: CASSSQGPYGYTF. CDR3 nucleotides: TGTGCCAGCAGCTCTCAGGGCCCCTATGGCTACACCTTC.

The J gene is TRBJ2-7, the V gene TRBV20-1, with 10 bases aligning to TRBD1. With 6 bases clipped from V and 3 bases from J, the junction kept 8 bases outside the gene matches. The germline V gene has CDR1 DFQATT and CDR2 SNEGSKA (reference sequence). This CDR3 contains 14 residues. The chain's CDR3 is CSAQSDRGLYEQYF. The CDR3 DNA sequence: TGCAGTGCCCAATCCGACAGGGGGCTCTACGAGCAGTACTTC.

The CDR3 loop is CASSLGRDSIRGYTF. The DNA for the CDR3 is TGTGCCAGCAGCCTGGGTAGGGACAGTATACGGGGCTACACCTTC. The chain links TRBV13 to TRBJ1-2, with TRBD1 identical over 7 bases. CDR1 is PRHDT, CDR2 FYEKMQ, per germline (reference sequence). V lost 5 bases to trimming and J lost 8 bases; unmatched junction nucleotides: 14. The CDR3 is 15 residues long. Based on the CDR3 plus reference TRBV13 and TRBJ1-2, the full variable domain is AAGVIQSPRHLIKEKRETATLKCYPIPRHDTVYWYQQGPGQDPQFLISFYEKMQSDKGSIPDRFSAQQFSDYHSELNMSSLELGDSALYFCASSLGRDSIRGYTFGSGTRLTVV.

This clonotype was observed a few times. The rearrangement links TRBV6-5 to TRBJ1-2; 8 bases line up with TRBD1. V trimming: 0 bases; J trimming: 8 bases; junction bases outside the gene matches: 8. CDR1 is MNHEY, CDR2 SVGAGI, per germline. This CDR3 is 15 amino acids long. The CDR3 DNA reads TGTGCCAGCAGTTACTCGGCGACAGGGGACGGCGGCTACACCTTC. Amino acid sequence: CASSYSATGDGGYTF.

In this sample, this clonotype turned up many times. The V gene is TRBV9, the J gene TRBJ1-1; D unclear. This CDR3 has 13 amino acids. CDR1 SGDLS and CDR2 YYNGEE come from the germline V gene. V dropped 4 bases and J dropped 1 base, with 8 bases sitting between them. CDR3 in amino acids: CASSLDPNTEAFF. The CDR3 DNA follows: TGTGCCAGCAGCTTGGACCCGAACACTGAAGCTTTCTTT.

This clonotype was observed a single time. The chain carries TRBV30 and TRBJ2-2; possibly TRBD2 for D (6 bases). Germline V lookup: CDR1 GTSNPN, CDR2 SVGIG (reference sequence). The V end was cut by 6 bases, the J end by 3 bases, with 11 bases between. The CDR3 consists of 13 residues. CDR3 sequence (DNA): TGTGCCTGTGGGGAGGAGGACACCGGGGAGCTGTTTTTT. This sequence encodes CACGEEDTGELFF.

This clonotype was counted a few times. The chain couples TRBV6-2 or TRBV6-3 to TRBJ2-7; D perhaps matches TRBD2 (6 bases). CDR3 length: 15 amino acids. The V and J ends lost 0 bases and 5 bases respectively, with 14 bases between them. Germline CDR1 reads MNHEY; CDR2 reads SVGEGT. The CDR3: CASSYSGAGPDEQYF. In nucleotides, the CDR3 is TGTGCCAGCAGTTACTCAGGGGCGGGACCTGACGAGCAGTACTTC.

A few counts support this clonotype. The chain joins TRBV6-6 to TRBJ2-3; D ambiguous. Germline values: CDR1 MNHNY, CDR2 SVGAGI (reference sequence). This CDR3 has 14 amino acids. Trimming removed 6 bases at V and 6 bases at J, with 16 bases between. CDR3 nucleotide sequence: TGTGCCAGCAGCCACCAACTCCCCCCGGATACGCAGTATTTT. It encodes CASSHQLPPDTQYF.

This clonotype was counted ten times or more. A junction boundary mismatches the germline segment, possibly from a read error. This chain uses TRBV12-3 or TRBV12-4 with TRBJ2-1; D perhaps matches TRBD2 (6 bases). The CDR3 consists of 13 residues. The CDR3 sequence: CASSLADYNEQFF. The CDR3 DNA follows: TGTGCCAGCAGCTTAGCGGACTACAATGAGCAGTTCTTC.

The DNA of the CDR3 is TGCAGTGCTAGAGCTAGGGAGGGGGAAGAGACCGGGGAGCTGTTTTTT. This gives the protein CSARAREGEETGELFF. The V and J genes are TRBV20-1 and TRBJ2-2; perhaps TRBD2 as D (7 bases). With 1 base removed from V and 5 bases from J, the gap between germline ends came to 17 bases. CDR1 and CDR2 from the germline V gene are DFQATT and SNEGSKA (reference sequence). This CDR3 contains 16 residues.

This clonotype appeared a few times. The chain carries TRBV30 and TRBJ1-5; D gene uncertain. V shed 0 bases and J shed 0 bases, with 6 bases lying between them. This CDR3 comprises 14 residues. Germline-derived CDR1 and CDR2 are GTSNPN and SVGIG (reference sequence). The CDR3 region has the DNA TGTGCCTGGAGTGTACAAGTTAGCAATCAGCCCCAGCATTTT. Its translation: CAWSVQVSNQPQHF.

This chain uses TRBV7-6 with TRBJ2-2, with TRBD2 matching over 9 bases. The V gene's germline CDR1 is SGHVS and CDR2 FNYEAQ. The CDR3 length is 18 residues. The ends lost 0 bases at V and 6 bases at J; junction bases unmatched: 11. The CDR3 is CASSLAPNSGSFAGELFF. CDR3 bases: TGTGCCAGCAGCTTAGCCCCGAATAGCGGGAGTTTCGCCGGGGAGCTGTTTTTT.

A single count supports this clonotype. V is TRBV6-1 and J is TRBJ2-1, with 10 bases that match TRBD2. This CDR3 spans 15 amino acids. In germline, CDR1 is MNHNS, CDR2 SASEGT. The junction had 12 bases not matched to a gene; V was cut back by 7 bases and J by 9 bases. The CDR3 bases are TGTGCCAGCATACATCGAGCGGGAGGGCCTAGTGAGCAGTTCTTC. It encodes CASIHRAGGPSEQFF.

This clonotype was counted many times. V and J are TRBV7-9 and TRBJ2-3, with a possible D match to TRBD1 (5 bases). Germline V lookup: CDR1 SEHNR, CDR2 FQNEAQ (reference sequence). The length of the CDR3 is 13 residues. V was clipped by 5 bases and J by 4 bases, with 10 bases between them. CDR3 in DNA: TGTGCCAGCAGCCCCAGGGTCTCAGATACGCAGTATTTT. It specifies CASSPRVSDTQYF.

This sequence joins TRBV27 and TRBJ1-1, with D unresolved. This CDR3 spans 13 amino acids. Trimming shortened V by 9 bases and J by 0 bases, and 11 bases separated the two germline ends. Germline values: CDR1 MNHEY, CDR2 SMNVEV (reference sequence). The CDR3 region has the DNA TGTGCCAGTTCAATCGGCGTGAACACTGAAGCTTTCTTT. Its translation is CASSIGVNTEAFF.

CDR3 DNA: TGTGCCAGCAGTTGGGGGAGGGGGGAAAACGCCCTCGAGCAGTACTTC. This sequence encodes CASSWGRGENALEQYF. The chain couples TRBV6-6 to TRBJ2-7, with TRBD2 as a possible D gene (7 bases). Trimming removed 4 bases from V and 6 bases from J, with 22 bases in between. Per the germline V gene, CDR1 is MNHNY and CDR2 is SVGAGI (reference sequence). The CDR3 contains 16 residues.

The chain has TRBV4-1 and TRBJ2-6; D uncertain. This CDR3 is 15 amino acids long. V was pared by 0 bases and J by 3 bases, with 6 bases between. CDR1 and CDR2 from the germline V gene are MGHRA and YSYEKL. This CDR3 is CASSQDPGGANVLTF. The DNA for the CDR3 is TGCGCCAGCAGCCAAGATCCCGGTGGGGCCAACGTCCTGACTTTC.

This clonotype occurred a few times. The chain employs TRBV28 and TRBJ2-7, with 8 bases identical to TRBD2. CDR1 is MDHEN, CDR2 SYDVKM, per germline. With 3 bases clipped from V and 3 bases from J, the junction kept 7 bases outside the gene matches. The CDR3 runs 15 residues. CDR3 loop: CASSLGASGFYEQYF. The CDR3 nucleotides read TGTGCCAGCAGTTTGGGGGCTAGCGGGTTCTACGAGCAGTACTTC.

This clonotype was detected only a few times. The rearrangement links TRBV5-6 to TRBJ2-3; 9 bases line up with TRBD2. Losses at the gene ends were 0 bases for V and 2 bases for J; bases not matched to a gene: 10. The CDR3 contains 18 residues. Germline V gene sequence: CDR1 SGHDT, CDR2 YYEEEE. As DNA, the CDR3 is TGTGCCAGCAGCTTGGGGCGGGAGGGCCCCTATCCCACAGATACGCAGTATTTT. Its translation: CASSLGREGPYPTDTQYF. Full variable domain (missing parts from reference TRBV5-6 and TRBJ2-3): DAGVTQSPTHLIKTRGQQVTLRCSPKSGHDTVSWYQQALGQGPQFIFQYYEEEERQRGNFPDRFSGHQFPNYSSELNVNALLLGDSALYLCASSLGREGPYPTDTQYFGPGTRLTVL.

This clonotype was counted only a few times. The chain joins TRBV10-1 to TRBJ2-2; D possibly corresponds to TRBD1 (6 bases). Germline CDR1 is WNHNN and CDR2 is SYGVQD (reference sequence). V was trimmed by 5 bases and J by 3 bases, leaving 25 bases between them. The CDR3 spans 19 residues. The CDR3 region is CASSSEQGPLMRDTGELFF. The DNA of the CDR3 is TGCGCCAGCAGTTCAGAACAGGGACCTCTGATGAGAGACACCGGGGAGCTGTTTTTT.